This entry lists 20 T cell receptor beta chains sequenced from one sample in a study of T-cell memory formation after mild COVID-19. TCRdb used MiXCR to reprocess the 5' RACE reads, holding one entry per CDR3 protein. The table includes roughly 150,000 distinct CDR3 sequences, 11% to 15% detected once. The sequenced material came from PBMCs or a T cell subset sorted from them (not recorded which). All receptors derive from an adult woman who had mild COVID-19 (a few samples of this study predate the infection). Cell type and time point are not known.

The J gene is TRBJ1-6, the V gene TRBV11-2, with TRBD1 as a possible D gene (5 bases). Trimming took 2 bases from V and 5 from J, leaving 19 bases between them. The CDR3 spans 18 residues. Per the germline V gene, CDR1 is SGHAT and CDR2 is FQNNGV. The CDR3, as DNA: TGTGCCAGCAGCTTAATTGCCCTCGGGGGGTTAGATAATTCACCCCTCCACTTT. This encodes CASSLIALGGLDNSPLHF.

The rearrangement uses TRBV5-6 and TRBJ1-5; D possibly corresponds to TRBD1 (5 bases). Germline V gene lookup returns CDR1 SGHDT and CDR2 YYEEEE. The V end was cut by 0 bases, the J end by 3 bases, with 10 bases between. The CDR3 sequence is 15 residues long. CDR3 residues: CASSLDRRNNQPQHF. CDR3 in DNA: TGTGCCAGCAGCTTGGACAGGCGAAACAATCAGCCCCAGCATTTT.

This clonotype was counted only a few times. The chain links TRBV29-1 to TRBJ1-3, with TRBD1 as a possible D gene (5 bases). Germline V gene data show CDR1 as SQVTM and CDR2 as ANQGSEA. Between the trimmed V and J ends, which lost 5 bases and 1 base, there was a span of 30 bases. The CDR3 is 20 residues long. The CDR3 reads CSVMFGSGKYPRTSGNTIYF. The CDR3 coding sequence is TGCAGCGTTATGTTCGGGTCAGGGAAATACCCAAGGACATCTGGAAACACCATATATTTT.

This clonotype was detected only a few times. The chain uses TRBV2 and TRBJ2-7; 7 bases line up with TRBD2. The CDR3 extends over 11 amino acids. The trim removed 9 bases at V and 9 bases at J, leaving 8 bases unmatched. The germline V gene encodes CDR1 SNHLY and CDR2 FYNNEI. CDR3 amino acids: CASTTSSVQYF. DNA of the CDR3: TGTGCCAGTACGACTAGCAGCGTGCAGTACTTC.

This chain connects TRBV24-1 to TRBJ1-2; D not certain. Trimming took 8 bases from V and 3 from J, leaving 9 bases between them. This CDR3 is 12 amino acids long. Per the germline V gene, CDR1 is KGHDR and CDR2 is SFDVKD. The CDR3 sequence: CATKTEYYGYTF. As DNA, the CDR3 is TGTGCCACCAAAACAGAGTACTATGGCTACACCTTC.

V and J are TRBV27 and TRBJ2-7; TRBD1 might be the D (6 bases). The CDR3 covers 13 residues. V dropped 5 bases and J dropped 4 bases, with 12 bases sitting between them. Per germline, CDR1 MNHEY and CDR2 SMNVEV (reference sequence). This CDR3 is CASSLGQIYEQYF. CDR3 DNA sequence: TGTGCCAGCAGTCTCGGACAGATATACGAGCAGTACTTC.

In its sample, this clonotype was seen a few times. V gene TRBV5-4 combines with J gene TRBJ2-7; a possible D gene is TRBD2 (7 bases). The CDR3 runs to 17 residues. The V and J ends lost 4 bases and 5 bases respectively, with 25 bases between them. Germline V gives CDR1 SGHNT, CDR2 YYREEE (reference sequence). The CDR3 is CASSRGWGGAPSNEQYF. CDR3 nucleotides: TGTGCCAGCAGCCGAGGATGGGGGGGGGCTCCGTCCAACGAGCAGTACTTC.

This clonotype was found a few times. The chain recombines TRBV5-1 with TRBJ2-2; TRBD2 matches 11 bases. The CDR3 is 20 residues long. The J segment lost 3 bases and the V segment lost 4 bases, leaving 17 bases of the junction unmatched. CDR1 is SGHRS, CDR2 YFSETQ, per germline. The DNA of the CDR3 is TGCGCCAGCAGCCCAGGACTAGCGGGTCCGCCTAACCGCGACACCGGGGAGCTGTTTTTT. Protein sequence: CASSPGLAGPPNRDTGELFF.

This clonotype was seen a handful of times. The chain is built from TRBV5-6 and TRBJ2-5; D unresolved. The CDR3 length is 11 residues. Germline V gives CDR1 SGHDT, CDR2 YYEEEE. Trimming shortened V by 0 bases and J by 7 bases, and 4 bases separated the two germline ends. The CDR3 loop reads CASSLGGTQYF. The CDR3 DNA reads TGTGCCAGCAGCTTGGGAGGGACCCAGTACTTC.

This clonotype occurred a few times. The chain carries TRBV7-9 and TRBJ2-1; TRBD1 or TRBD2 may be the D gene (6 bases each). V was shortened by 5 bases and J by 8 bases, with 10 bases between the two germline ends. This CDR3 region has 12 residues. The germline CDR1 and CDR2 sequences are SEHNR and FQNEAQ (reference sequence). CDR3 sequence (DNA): TGTGCCAGCAGCCGTAGGGGGGATGAGCAGTTCTTC. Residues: CASSRRGDEQFF.

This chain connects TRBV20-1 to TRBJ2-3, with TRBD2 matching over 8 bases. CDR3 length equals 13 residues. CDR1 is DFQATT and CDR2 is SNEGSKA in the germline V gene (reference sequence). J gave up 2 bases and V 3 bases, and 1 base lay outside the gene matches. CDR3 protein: CSASGRVTDTQYF. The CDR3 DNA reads TGCAGTGCTAGCGGGAGGGTCACAGATACGCAGTATTTT.

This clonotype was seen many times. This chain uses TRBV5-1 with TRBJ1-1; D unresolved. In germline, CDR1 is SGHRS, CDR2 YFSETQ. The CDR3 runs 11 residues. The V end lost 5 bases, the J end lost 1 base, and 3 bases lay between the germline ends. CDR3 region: CASRANTEAFF. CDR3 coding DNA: TGCGCCAGCAGGGCGAACACTGAAGCTTTCTTT.

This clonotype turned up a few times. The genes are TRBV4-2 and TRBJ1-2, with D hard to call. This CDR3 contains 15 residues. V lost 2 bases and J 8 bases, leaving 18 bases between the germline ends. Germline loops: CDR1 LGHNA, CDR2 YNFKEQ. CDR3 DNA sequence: TGTGCCAGCAGCCAATCCCCGGAGGGATTTGAGGGCTACACCTTC. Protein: CASSQSPEGFEGYTF.

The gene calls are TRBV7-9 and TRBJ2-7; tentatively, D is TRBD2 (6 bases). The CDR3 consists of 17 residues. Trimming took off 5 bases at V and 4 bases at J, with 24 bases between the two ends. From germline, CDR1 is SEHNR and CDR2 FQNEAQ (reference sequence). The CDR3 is CASSLGIPGTSLYEQYF. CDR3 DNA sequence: TGTGCCAGCAGCCTCGGGATCCCGGGGACTTCCCTTTACGAGCAGTACTTC.

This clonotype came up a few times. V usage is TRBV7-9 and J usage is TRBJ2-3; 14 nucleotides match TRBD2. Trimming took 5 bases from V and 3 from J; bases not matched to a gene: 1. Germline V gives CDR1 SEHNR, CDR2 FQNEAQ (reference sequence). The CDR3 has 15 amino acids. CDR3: CASSRTSGRTDTQYF. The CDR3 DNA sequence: TGTGCCAGCAGCCGGACTAGCGGGAGGACAGATACGCAGTATTTT.

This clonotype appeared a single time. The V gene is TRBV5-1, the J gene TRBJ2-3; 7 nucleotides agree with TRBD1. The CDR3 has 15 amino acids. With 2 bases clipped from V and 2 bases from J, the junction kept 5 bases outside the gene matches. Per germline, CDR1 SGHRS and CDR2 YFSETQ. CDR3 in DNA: TGCGCCAGCAGCTTTAAGACAGGGTTCACAGATACGCAGTATTTT. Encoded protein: CASSFKTGFTDTQYF.

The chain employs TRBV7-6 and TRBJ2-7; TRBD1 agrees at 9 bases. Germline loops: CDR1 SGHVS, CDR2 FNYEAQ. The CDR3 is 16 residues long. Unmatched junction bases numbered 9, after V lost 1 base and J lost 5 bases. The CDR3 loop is CASSLEPRTGAHEQYF. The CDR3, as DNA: TGTGCCAGCAGCTTAGAGCCTCGGACAGGGGCCCACGAGCAGTACTTC. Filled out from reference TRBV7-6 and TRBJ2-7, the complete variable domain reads GAGVSQSPRYKVTKRGQDVALRCDPISGHVSLYWYRQALGQGPEFLTYFNYEAQQDKSGLPNDRFSAERPEGSISTLTIQRTEQRDSAMYRCASSLEPRTGAHEQYFGPGTRLTVT.

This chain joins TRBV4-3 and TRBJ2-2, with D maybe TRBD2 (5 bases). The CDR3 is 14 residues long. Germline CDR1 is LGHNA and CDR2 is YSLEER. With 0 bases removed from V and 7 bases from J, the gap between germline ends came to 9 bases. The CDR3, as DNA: TGCGCCAGCAGCCAAGATCAGGAGGACGGGGAGCTGTTTTTT. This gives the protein CASSQDQEDGELFF.

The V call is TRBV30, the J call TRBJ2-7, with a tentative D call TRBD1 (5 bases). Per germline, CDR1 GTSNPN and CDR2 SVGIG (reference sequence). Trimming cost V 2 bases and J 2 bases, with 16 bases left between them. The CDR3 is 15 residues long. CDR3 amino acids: CAWSSSGLIAYEQYF. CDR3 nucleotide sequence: TGTGCCTGGAGTTCCTCAGGGTTGATCGCCTACGAGCAGTACTTC.

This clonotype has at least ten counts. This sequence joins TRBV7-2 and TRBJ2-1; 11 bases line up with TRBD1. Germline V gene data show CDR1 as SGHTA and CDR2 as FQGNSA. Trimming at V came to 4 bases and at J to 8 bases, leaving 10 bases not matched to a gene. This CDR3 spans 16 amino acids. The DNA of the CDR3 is TGTGCCAGCAGCTCCCGGACAGGGGGCCTTATAGATGAGCAGTTCTTC. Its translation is CASSSRTGGLIDEQFF.